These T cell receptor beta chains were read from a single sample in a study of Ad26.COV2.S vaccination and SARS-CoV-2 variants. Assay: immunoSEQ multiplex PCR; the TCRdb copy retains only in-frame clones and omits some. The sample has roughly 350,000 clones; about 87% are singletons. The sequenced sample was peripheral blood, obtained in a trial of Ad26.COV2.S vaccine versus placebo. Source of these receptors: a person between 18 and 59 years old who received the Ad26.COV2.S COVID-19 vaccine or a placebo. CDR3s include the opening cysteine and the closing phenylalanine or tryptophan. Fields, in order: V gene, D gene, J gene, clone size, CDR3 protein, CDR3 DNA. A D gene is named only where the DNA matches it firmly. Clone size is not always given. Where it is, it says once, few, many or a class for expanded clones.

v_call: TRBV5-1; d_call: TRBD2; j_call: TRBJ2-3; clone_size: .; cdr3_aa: CASSFSLAGRDTQYF; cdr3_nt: TGCGCCAGCAGCTTCTCACTAGCGGGGAGAGATACGCAGTATTTT
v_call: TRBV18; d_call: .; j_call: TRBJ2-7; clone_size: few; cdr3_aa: CASSRQGSYEQYF; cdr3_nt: TGTGCCAGCTCACGGCAGGGATCCTACGAGCAGTACTTC
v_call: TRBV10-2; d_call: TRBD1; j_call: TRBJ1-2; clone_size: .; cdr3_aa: CASSTDRVGGYTF; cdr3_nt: TGCGCCAGCAGCACCGACAGGGTGGGGGGCTACACCTTC
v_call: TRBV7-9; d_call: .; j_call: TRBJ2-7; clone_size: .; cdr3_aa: CASSLVRGLPTEQYF; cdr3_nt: TGTGCCAGCAGCTTAGTAAGGGGCCTTCCCACCGAGCAGTACTTC
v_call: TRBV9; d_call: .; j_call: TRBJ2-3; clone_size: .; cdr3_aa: CASSVDHTDTQYF; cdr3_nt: TGTGCCAGCAGCGTAGATCACACAGATACGCAGTATTTT
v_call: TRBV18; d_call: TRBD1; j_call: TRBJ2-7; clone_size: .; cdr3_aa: CASSPQGAVHEQYF; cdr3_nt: TGTGCCAGCTCACCACAGGGGGCGGTCCACGAGCAGTACTTC
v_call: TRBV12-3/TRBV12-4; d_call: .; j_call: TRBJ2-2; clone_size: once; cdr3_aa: CASSPGLLGELFF; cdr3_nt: TGTGCCAGCAGTCCGGGACTCCTGGGGGAGCTGTTTTTT
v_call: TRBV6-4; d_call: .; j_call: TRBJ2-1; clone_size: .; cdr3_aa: CASRSEQGYNEQFF; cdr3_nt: TGTGCCAGCAGATCCGAACAGGGTTACAATGAGCAGTTCTTC
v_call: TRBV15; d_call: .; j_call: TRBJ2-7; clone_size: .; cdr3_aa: CATSTLVGSVYEQYF; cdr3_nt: TGTGCCACCAGCACTCTGGTGGGGAGCGTCTACGAGCAGTACTTC
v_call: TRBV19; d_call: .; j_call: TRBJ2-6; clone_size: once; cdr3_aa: CASSIAALTGANVLTF; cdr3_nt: TGTGCCAGTAGTATAGCCGCATTAACTGGGGCCAACGTCCTGACTTTC
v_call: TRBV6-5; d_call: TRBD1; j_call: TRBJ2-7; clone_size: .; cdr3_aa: CASSLGGDRADRQYF; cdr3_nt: TGTGCCAGCAGTCTGGGGGGGGACAGGGCTGATCGGCAGTACTTC
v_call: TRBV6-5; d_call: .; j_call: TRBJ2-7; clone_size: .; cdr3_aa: CASSPVAGLGEQYF; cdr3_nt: TGTGCCAGCAGTCCCGTCGCGGGCCTCGGCGAGCAGTACTTC
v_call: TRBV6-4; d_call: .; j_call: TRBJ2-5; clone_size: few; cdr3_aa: CASSPTGNQETQYF; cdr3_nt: TGTGCCAGCAGCCCGACTGGCAACCAAGAGACCCAGTACTTC
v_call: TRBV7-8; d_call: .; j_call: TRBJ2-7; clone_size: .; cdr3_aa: CASSLVGSGGHSYEQYF; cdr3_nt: TGTGCCAGCAGCTTAGTCGGTAGCGGAGGACACTCCTACGAGCAGTACTTC
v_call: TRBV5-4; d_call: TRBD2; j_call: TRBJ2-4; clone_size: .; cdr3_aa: CASSLALGSGRGKNIQYF; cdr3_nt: TGTGCCAGCAGCTTGGCCTTAGGTAGCGGGAGGGGCAAAAACATTCAGTACTTC
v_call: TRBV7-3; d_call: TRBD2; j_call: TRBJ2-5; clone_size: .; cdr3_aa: CASSSTGGRGETQYF; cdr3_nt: TGTGCCAGCAGCTCAACTGGCGGGAGAGGGGAGACCCAGTACTTC
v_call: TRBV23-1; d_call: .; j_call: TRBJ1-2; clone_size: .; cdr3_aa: CASSRGALNYGYTF; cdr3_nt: TGCGCCAGCAGTCGAGGGGCCCTTAACTATGGCTACACCTTC
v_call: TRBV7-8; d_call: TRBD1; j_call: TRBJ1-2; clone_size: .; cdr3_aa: CASSPGTGDNYGYTF; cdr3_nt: TGTGCCAGCAGCCCGGGGACAGGGGACAACTATGGCTACACCTTC
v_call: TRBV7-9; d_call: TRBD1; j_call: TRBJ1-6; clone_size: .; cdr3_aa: CASSLITGGHNSPLHF; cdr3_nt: TGTGCCAGCAGCTTAATAACAGGGGGCCATAATTCACCCCTCCACTTT
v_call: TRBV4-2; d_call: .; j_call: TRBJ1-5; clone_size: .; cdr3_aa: CASSQDLPISNQPQHF; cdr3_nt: TGTGCCAGCAGCCAAGATTTGCCGATTAGCAATCAGCCCCAGCATTTT
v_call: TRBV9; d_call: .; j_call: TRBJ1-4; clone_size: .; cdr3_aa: CASSGETAFGQLFF; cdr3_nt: TGTGCCAGCAGCGGAGAGACAGCCTTCGGGCAACTGTTTTTT
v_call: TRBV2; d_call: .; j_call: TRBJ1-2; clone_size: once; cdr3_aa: CASSENRLGDGYTF; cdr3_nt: TGTGCCAGCAGTGAAAACAGGTTGGGAGATGGCTACACCTTC
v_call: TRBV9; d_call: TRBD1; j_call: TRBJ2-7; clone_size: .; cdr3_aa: CASSGPGQGVEEQYF; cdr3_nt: TGTGCCAGCAGCGGCCCGGGACAGGGGGTGGAAGAGCAGTACTTC
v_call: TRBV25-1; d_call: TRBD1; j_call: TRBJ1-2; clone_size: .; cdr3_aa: CASSEWGQVYGYTF; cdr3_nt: TGTGCCAGCAGTGAATGGGGACAGGTGTATGGCTACACCTTC
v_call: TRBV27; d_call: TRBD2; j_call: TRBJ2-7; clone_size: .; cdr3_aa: CASRRTRGSYEQYF; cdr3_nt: TGTGCCAGCAGGAGGACTAGAGGGTCCTACGAGCAGTACTTC
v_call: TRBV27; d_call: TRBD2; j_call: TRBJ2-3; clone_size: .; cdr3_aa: CASRPSGRREGDTQYF; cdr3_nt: TGTGCCAGCAGACCCAGCGGGCGGCGGGAGGGAGATACGCAGTATTTT
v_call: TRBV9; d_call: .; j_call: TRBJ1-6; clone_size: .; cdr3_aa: CASSVGGGSTYNSPLHF; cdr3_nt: TGTGCCAGCAGCGTAGGTGGGGGGAGCACCTATAATTCACCCCTCCACTTT
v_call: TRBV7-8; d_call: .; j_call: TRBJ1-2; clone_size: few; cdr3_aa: CASSLAGYGYTF; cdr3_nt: TGTGCCAGCAGCTTAGCAGGGTATGGCTACACCTTC
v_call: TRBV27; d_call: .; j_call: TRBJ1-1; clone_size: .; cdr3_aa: CASRGLNTEAFF; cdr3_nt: TGTGCCAGCAGAGGCCTAAACACTGAAGCTTTCTTT
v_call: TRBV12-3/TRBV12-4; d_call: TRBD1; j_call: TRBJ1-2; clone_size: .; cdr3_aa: CASSSNRGLGYTF; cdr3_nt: TGTGCCAGCAGTTCCAACAGGGGGCTCGGCTACACCTTC
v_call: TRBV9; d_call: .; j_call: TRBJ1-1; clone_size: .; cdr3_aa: CASSPHHISNTEAFF; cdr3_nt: TGTGCCAGCAGCCCTCACCACATCTCCAACACTGAAGCTTTCTTT
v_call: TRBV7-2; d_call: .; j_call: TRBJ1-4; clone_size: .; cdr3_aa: CASSLGGVGLNEKLFF; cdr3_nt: TGTGCCAGCAGCCTGGGGGGGGTCGGGTTGAATGAAAAACTGTTTTTT
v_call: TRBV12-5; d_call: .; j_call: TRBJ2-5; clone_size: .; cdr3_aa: CASGPGGSQETQYF; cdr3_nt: TGTGCTAGTGGTCCTGGGGGATCACAAGAGACCCAGTACTTC
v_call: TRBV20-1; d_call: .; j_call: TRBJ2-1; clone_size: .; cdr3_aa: CSASSLRGTTYNEQFF; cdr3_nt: TGCAGTGCTAGTTCTCTGCGGGGGACAACCTACAATGAGCAGTTCTTC
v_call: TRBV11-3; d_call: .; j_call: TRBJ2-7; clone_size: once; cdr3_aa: CASSETTGSDEQYF; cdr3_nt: TGTGCCAGCAGCGAGACAACAGGGTCCGACGAGCAGTACTTC
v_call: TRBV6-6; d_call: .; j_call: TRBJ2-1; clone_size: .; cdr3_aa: CASKPGDSSNEQFF; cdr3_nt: TGTGCCAGCAAACCAGGTGACTCCTCCAATGAGCAGTTCTTC
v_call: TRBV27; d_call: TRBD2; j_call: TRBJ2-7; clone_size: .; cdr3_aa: CASSLRTSGHEQYF; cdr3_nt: TGTGCCAGCAGTTTAAGGACTAGCGGCCACGAGCAGTACTTC
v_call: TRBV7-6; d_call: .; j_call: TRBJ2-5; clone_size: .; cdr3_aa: CASSLLGQFLETQYF; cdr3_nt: TGTGCCAGCAGCTTACTCGGTCAATTTTTAGAGACCCAGTACTTC
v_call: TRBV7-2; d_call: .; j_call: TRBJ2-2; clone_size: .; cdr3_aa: CASSSYRTANTGELFF; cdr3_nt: TGTGCCAGCAGCTCTTACAGGACCGCGAACACCGGGGAGCTGTTTTTT
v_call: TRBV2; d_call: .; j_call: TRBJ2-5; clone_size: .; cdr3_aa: CANSRDKSQETQYF; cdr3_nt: TGTGCCAATTCCCGGGATAAGAGCCAAGAGACCCAGTACTTC
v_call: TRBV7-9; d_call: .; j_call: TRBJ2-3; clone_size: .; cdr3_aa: CASSLEDTQYF; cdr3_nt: TGTGCCAGCAGTCTAGAAGATACGCAGTATTTT
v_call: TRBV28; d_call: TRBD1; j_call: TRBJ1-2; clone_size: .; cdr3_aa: CASSSQGDGYTF; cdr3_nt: TGTGCCAGCAGTTCCCAGGGGGATGGCTACACCTTC
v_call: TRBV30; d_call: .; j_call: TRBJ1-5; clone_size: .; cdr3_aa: CAWDAQGNQPQHF; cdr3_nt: TGTGCCTGGGACGCACAGGGCAATCAGCCCCAGCATTTT
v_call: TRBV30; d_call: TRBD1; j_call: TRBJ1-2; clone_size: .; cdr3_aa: CAWSVLRTGGLYGYTF; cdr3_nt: TGTGCCTGGAGTGTACTAAGGACAGGGGGTTTGTACGGCTACACCTTC
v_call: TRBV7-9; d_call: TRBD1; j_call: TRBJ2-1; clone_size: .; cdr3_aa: CASSPRGQGVIEQFF; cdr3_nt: TGTGCCAGCAGCCCACGGGGACAGGGGGTTATTGAGCAGTTCTTC
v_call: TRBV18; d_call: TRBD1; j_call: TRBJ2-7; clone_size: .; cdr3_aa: CASSMDRGSYEQYF; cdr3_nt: TGTGCCAGCTCTATGGACAGGGGGTCCTACGAGCAGTACTTC
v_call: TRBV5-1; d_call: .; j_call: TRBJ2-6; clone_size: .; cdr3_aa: CASKMVSGANVLTF; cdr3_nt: TGCGCCAGTAAAATGGTTTCTGGGGCCAACGTCCTGACTTTC
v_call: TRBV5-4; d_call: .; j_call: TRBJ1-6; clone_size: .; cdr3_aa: CASSREGGSVDSPLHF; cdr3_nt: TGTGCCAGCAGCCGCGAGGGGGGGAGCGTAGACTCACCCCTCCACTTT
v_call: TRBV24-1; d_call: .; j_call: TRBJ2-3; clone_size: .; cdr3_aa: CATSDSGGGVRTQYF; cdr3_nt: TGTGCCACCAGTGATTCTGGAGGGGGCGTTCGGACGCAGTATTTT
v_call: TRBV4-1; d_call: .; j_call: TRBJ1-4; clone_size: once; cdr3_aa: CASSPRRATNEKLFF; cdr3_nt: TGCGCCAGCAGCCCCCGACGGGCAACTAATGAAAAACTGTTTTTT
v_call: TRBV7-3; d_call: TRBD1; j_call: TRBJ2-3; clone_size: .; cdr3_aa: CATRQGAHSTDTQYF; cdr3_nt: TGTGCCACTAGACAGGGAGCCCATTCCACAGATACGCAGTATTTT
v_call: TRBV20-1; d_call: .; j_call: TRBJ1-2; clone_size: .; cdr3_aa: CSAMEGGYTF; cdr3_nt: TGCAGTGCAATGGAGGGTGGCTACACCTTC
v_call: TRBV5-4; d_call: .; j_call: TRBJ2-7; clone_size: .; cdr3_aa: CASSLKQGHTYEQYF; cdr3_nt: TGTGCCAGCAGCTTGAAGCAGGGCCATACCTACGAGCAGTACTTC
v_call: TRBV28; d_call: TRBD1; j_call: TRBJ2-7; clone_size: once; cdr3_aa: CASSRTGGGDEQYF; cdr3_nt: TGTGCCAGCAGTAGGACAGGGGGAGGGGACGAGCAGTACTTC